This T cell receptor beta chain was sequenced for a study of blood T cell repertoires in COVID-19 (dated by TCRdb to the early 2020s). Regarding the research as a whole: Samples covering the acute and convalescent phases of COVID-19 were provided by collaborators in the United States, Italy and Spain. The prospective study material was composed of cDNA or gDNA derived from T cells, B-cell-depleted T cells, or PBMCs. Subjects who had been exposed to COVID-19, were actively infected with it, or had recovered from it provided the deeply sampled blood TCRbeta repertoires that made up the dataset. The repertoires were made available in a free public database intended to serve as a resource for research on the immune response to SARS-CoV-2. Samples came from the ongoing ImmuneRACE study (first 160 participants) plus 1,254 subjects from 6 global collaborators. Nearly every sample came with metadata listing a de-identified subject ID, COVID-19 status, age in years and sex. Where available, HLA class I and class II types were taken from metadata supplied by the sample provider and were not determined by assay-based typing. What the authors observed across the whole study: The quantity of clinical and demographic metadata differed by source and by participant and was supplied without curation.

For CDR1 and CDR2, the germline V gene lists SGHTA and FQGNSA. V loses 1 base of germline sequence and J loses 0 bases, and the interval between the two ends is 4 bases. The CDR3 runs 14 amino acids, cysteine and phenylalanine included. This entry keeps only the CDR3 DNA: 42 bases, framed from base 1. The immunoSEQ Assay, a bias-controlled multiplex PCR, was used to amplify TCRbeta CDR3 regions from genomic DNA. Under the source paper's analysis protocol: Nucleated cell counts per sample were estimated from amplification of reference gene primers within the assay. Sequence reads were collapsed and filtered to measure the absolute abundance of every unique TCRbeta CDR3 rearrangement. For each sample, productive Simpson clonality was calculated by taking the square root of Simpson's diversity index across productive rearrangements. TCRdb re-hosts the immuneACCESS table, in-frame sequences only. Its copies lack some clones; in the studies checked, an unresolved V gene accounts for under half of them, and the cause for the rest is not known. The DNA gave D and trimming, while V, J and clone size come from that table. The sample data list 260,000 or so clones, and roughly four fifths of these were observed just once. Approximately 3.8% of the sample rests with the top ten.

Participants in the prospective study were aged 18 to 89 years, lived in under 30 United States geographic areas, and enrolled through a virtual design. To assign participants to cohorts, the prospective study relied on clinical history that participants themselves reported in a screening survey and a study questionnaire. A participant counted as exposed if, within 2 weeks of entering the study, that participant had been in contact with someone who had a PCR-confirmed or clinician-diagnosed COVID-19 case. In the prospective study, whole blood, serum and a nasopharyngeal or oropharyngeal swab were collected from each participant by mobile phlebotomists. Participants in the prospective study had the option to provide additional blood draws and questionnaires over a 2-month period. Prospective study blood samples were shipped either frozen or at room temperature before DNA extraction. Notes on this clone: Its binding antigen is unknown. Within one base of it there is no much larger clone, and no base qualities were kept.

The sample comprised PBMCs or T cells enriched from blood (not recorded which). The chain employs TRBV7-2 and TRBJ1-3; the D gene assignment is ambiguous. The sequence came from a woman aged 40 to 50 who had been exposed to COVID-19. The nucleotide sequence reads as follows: TGTGCCAGCAGCTTAGGCAGCTCTGGAAACACCATATATTTT. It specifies CASSLGSSGNTIYF.